This T cell receptor beta chain was profiled in a study of CD8 T cells in Susac syndrome. This clonotype came up once. RNA, at about 0.45 to 1 ug, was reverse transcribed with random hexamers. Each CDR3 protein gets one entry after TCRdb re-called the immunoSEQ multiplex PCR reads with MiXCR. The sample lists tens of thousands of distinct CDR3 sequences; 93% were seen once. Peripheral blood CD8+ and CD4+ T cells were profiled by TCR beta sequencing. Negative isolation yielded CD8+ and CD4+ T cells; FACS enriched TEMRA cells. V shed 10 bases and J shed 7 bases, with 14 bases lying between them. The CDR3 spans 12 residues. CDR1 and CDR2 (germline): MDHEN, SYDVKM.

The V and J genes are TRBV28 and TRBJ2-1, with D tentatively TRBD1 or TRBD2 (5 bases each). The sample was CD8+ T cells from PBMCs. This clonotype originated in a human donor in good health. CDR3 in amino acids: CATTPGRNEQFF. CDR3 sequence (DNA): TGTGCCACCACCCCGGGACGGAATGAGCAGTTCTTC.